The table lists the clone carrying this T cell receptor beta chain with a few counts. These data are taken from a study of human T cells and chemical hapten exposure. The CDR3 runs 13 residues. The V gene's germline CDR1 is MNHNS and CDR2 SASEGT. V gave up 6 bases and J gave up 9 bases, with 14 bases separating them. Total RNA was isolated from whole blood that had not been fractionated. For the library, individual cDNA molecules each received unique molecular identifiers. Via MiXCR, TCRdb re-called the reads, giving one row per CDR3 protein. The table has about 120,000 distinct CDR3 sequences, 6.5% to 10% seen once; the top ten hold around 1.5%.

This receptor was taken from a human donor in good health. Some clones in this sample may be carry-over from other donors' samples. Specimen: whole blood. V usage is TRBV6-1 and J usage is TRBJ2-2; D ambiguous. CDR3 loop: CASRESTLRELFF. The CDR3 bases are TGTGCCAGCAGAGAGTCCACGCTGCGGGAGCTGTTTTTT.